The clone carrying this T cell receptor (beta chain) has just a few counts. These data belong to a study of blood T cell repertoires in COVID-19. Across the study: Sites in the United States, Italy and Spain provided acute and convalescent COVID-19 samples. PBMCs, B-cell-depleted T cells, or T cells provided the cDNA or gDNA that made up the material.

In the authors' methods: Reference gene primers were amplified, and this amplification served to estimate nucleated cell counts. Assay: immunoSEQ multiplex PCR; the TCRdb copy retains only in-frame clones and omits some. D and trimming were read from the DNA, whereas the V and J calls and clone size are those reported in that table. The table shows a few hundred thousand clones, with under 85% occurring only once. The CDR3 length is 14 residues. Losses at the gene ends were 4 bases for V and 4 bases for J; bases not matched to a gene: 3. Looked up from germline, CDR1 is SGHRS and CDR2 is YFSETQ. This sequence was found in a man aged 30-40 years who had recovered from COVID-19. The V gene is TRBV5-1, the J gene TRBJ1-3, with 9 positions matching TRBD1. The sample comprised peripheral blood. CDR3 amino acids: CASSRTGVGNTIYF. As DNA, the CDR3 is TGCGCCAGCAGCCGGACAGGGGTAGGAAACACCATATATTTT.